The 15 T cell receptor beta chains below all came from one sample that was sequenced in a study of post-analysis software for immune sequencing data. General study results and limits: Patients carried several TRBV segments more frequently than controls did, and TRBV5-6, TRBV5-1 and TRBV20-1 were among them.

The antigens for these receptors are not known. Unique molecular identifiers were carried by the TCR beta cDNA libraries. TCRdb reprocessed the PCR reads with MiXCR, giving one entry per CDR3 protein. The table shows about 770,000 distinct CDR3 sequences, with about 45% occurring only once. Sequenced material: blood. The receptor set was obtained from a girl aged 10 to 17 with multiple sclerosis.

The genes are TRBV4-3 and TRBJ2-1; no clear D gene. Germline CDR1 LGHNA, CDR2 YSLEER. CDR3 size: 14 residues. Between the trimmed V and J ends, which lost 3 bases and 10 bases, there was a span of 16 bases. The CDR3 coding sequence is TGCGCCAGCAGCCAGTCCATAATGGGTTACGAGCAGTTCTTC. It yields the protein CASSQSIMGYEQFF.

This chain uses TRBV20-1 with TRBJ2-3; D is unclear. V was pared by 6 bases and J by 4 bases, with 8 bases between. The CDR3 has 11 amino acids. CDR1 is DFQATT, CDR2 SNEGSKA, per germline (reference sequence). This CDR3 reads CSAKWADTQYF. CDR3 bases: TGCAGTGCCAAGTGGGCAGATACGCAGTATTTT.

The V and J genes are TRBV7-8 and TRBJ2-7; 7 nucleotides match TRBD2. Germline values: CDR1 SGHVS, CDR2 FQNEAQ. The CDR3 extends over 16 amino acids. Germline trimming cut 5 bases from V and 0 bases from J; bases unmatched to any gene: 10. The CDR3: CASSPLSSGASYEQYF. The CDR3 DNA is TGTGCCAGCAGCCCATTGTCTAGCGGAGCCTCCTACGAGCAGTACTTC.

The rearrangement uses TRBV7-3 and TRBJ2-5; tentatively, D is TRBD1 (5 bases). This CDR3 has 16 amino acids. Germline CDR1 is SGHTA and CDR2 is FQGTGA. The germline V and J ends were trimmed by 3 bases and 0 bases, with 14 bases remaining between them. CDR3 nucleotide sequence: TGTGCCAGCAGCTTCCTTGACAGACAGTACCAAGAGACCCAGTACTTC. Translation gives CASSFLDRQYQETQYF.

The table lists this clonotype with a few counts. Here the CDR3 DNA reads TGTGCCAGCAGTGTCCAAGCGGGAGGAATTAATGAGCAGTTCTTC. Protein product: CASSVQAGGINEQFF. This chain joins TRBV6-5 and TRBJ2-1; 9 nucleotides agree with TRBD2. This CDR3 has 15 amino acids. Germline V CDR1 and CDR2: MNHEY, SVGAGI. V trimming: 5 bases; J trimming: 7 bases; junction bases outside the gene matches: 9.

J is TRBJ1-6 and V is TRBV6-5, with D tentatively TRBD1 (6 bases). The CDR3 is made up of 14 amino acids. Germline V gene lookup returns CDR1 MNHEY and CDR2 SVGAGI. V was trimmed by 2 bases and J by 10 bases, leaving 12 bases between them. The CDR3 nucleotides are TGTGCCAGCAGTTACCGGACAGAGGGATCACCCCTCCACTTT. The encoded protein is CASSYRTEGSPLHF.

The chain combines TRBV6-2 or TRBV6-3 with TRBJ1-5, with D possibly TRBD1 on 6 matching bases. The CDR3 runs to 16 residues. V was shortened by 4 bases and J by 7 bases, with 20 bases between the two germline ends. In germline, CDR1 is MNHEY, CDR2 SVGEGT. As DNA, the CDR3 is TGTGCCAGCAGTTGGGGTTTGGGGGGCGTATGGCAGCCCCAGCATTTT. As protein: CASSWGLGGVWQPQHF.

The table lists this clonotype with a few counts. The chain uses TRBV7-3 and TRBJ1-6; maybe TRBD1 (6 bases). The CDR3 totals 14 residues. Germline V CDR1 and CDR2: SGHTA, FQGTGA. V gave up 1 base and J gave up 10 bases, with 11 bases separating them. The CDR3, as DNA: TGTGCCAGCAGCTTAAGAGGGGGGGGGTCACCCCTCCACTTT. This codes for CASSLRGGGSPLHF.

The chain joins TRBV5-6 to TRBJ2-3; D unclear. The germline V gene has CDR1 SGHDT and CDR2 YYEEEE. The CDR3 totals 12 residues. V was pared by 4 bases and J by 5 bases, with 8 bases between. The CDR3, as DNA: TGTGCCAGCAGCACTCGTCTAGATACGCAGTATTTT. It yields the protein CASSTRLDTQYF.

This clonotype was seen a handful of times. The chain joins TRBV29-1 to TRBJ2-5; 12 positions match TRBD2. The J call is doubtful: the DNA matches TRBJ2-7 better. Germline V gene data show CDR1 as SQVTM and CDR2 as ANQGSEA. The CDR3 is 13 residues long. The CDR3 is CSVRLAGAHEQYF. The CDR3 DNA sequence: TGCAGCGTTCGACTAGCGGGAGCCCACGAGCAGTACTTC.

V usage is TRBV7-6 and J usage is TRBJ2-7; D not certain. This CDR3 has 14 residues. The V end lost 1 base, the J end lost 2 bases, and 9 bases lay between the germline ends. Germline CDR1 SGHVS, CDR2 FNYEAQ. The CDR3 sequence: CASSLEASTYEQYF. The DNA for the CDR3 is TGTGCCAGCAGCTTAGAGGCCAGTACCTACGAGCAGTACTTC.

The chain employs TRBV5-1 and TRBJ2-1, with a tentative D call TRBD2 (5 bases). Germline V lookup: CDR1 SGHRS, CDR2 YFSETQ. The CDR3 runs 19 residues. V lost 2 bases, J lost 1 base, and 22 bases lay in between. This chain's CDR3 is CASSLDEIAGGASYNEQFF. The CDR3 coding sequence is TGCGCCAGCAGCTTAGATGAGATCGCGGGCGGAGCATCCTACAATGAGCAGTTCTTC. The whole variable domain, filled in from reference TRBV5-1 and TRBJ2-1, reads KAGVTQTPRYLIKTRGQQVTLSCSPISGHRSVSWYQQTPGQGLQFLFEYFSETQRNKGNFPGRFSGRQFSNSRSEMNVSTLELGDSALYLCASSLDEIAGGASYNEQFFGPGTRLTVL.

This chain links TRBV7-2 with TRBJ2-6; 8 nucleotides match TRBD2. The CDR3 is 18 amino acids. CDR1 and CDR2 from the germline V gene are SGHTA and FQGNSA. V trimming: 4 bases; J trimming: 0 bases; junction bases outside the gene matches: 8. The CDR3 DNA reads TGTGCCAGCAGCTCGCGGGTAGCGGGAAACTCTGGGGCCAACGTCCTGACTTTC. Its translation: CASSSRVAGNSGANVLTF.

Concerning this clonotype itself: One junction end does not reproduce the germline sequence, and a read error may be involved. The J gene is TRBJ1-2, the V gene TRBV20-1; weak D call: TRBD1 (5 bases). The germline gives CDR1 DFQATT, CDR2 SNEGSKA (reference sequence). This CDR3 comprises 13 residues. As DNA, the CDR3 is TGCAGTGCTGGTCCGGGACGGGTTTATGACTACACCTTC. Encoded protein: CSAGPGRVYDYTF.

CDR3 in amino acids: CSASRAGVSYNEQFF. In DNA, the CDR3 is TGCAGTGCTAGTCGGGCGGGGGTGTCCTACAATGAGCAGTTCTTC. V gene TRBV20-1 combines with J gene TRBJ2-1; 7 bases map to TRBD2. This CDR3 has 15 amino acids. V dropped 3 bases and J dropped 1; count of bases not matched to a gene: 6. Germline values: CDR1 DFQATT, CDR2 SNEGSKA (reference sequence).